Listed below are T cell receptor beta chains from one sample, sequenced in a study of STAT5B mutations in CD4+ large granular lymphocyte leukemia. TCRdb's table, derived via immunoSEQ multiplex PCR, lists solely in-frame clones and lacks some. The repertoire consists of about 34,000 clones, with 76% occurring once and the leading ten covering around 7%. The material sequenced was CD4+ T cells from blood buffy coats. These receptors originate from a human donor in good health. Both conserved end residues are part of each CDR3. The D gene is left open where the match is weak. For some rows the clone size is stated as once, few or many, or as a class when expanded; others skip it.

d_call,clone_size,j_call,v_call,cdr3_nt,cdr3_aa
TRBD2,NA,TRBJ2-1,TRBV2,TGTGCCAGCAGTACGAGACTAGCTACTGAGCAGTTCTTC,CASSTRLATEQFF
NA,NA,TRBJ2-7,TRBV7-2,TGTGCCAGCAGCTTAGCGGGTGAAACCTACGAGCAGTACTTC,CASSLAGETYEQYF
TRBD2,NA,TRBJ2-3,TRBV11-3,TGTGCCAGCAGCCAGCGACTAGCGGGAGATACGCAGTATTTT,CASSQRLAGDTQYF
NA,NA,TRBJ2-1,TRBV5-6,TGTGCCAGCAGCACTACTAGAAGCTCCTACAATGAGCAGTTCTTC,CASSTTRSSYNEQFF
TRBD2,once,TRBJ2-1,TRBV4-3,TGCGCCAGCAGCCAGGGACTAGCGGGTTTCAATGAGCAGTTCTTC,CASSQGLAGFNEQFF
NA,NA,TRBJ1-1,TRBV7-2,TGTGCCAGCAGCAATGCTGGGCGGTCGGCTTTCTTT,CASSNAGRSAFF
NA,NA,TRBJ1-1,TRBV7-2,TGTGCCAGCAGCTTATCCAGGAACACTGAAGCTTTCTTT,CASSLSRNTEAFF
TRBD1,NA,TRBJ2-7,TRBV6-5,TGTGCCAGCAGTTCGCGACAGGGGGGGTTTTACGAGCAGTACTTC,CASSSRQGGFYEQYF
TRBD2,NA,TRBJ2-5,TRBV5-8,TGTGCCAGCAGCCCTGGGACTACTCAAGAGACCCAGTACTTC,CASSPGTTQETQYF
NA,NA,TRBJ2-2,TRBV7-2,TGTGCCAGCAGCTTATCAGGGAATACCGGGGAGCTGTTTTTT,CASSLSGNTGELFF
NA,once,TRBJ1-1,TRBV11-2,TGTGCCAGCAGCCTAGGAAGGATTGAAGCTTTCTTT,CASSLGRIEAFF
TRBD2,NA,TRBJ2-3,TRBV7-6,TGTGCCAGCAGTCATGGGACTAGCGGAGGAGGGGGGGCAGATACGCAGTATTTT,CASSHGTSGGGGADTQYF
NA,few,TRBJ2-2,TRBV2,TGTGCCAGCAGTGAAGCGGGAAACACCGGGGAGCTGTTTTTT,CASSEAGNTGELFF
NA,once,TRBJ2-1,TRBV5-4,TGTGCCAGCAGCCCAACTAGAAGCTCCTACAATGAGCAGTTCTTC,CASSPTRSSYNEQFF
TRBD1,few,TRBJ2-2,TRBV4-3,TGCGCCAGCAGCCAGGGCCCGGGACAGGTGAACACCGGGGAGCTGTTTTTT,CASSQGPGQVNTGELFF
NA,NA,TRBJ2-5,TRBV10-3,TGTGCCATCAGTGAGTCCAAGGGCGTCACCCAGTACTTC,CAISESKGVTQYF
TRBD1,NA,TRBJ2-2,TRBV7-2,TGTGCCAGCAGCCCAACAGGGGGCCCCACCGGGGAGCTGTTTTTT,CASSPTGGPTGELFF
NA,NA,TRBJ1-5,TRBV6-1,TGTGCCAGCAGTGAAGCGTTGGGACGAGAATATCAGCCCCAGCATTTT,CASSEALGREYQPQHF
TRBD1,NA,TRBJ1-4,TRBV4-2,TGTGCCAGCAGCCAAGGACAGGGGGCCAGTCGGGTTAATGAAAAACTGTTTTTT,CASSQGQGASRVNEKLFF
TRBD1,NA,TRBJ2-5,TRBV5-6,TGTGCCAGCAGCTTCGCAGGGGGCCAGCAAGAGACCCAGTACTTC,CASSFAGGQQETQYF
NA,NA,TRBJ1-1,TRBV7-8,TGTGCCAGCAGCTTAGGAGGGGTCGCTGAAGCTTTCTTT,CASSLGGVAEAFF
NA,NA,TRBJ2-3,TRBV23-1,TGCGCCAGCAGTCAATCTTGCCGGGAGGGTGCAGGGGGTGCAGATACGCAGTATTTT,CASSQSCREGAGGADTQYF
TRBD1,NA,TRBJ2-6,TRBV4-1,TGCGCCAGCAGCTCGCCGACAGGGGAATATTCTGGGGCCAACGTCCTGACTTTC,CASSSPTGEYSGANVLTF
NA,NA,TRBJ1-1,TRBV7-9,TGTGCCAGCAGCTTAGTAGGAGGACCTCAGCGGGACACTGAAGCTTTCTTT,CASSLVGGPQRDTEAFF
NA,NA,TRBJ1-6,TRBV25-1,TGTGCCAGCACCCGGGATTCAAATTCACCCCTCCACTTT,CASTRDSNSPLHF
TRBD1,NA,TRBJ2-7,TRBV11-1,TGTGCCAGCGGGACAGGCCTTTCTTACGAGCAGTACTTC,CASGTGLSYEQYF
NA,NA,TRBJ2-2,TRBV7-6,TGTGCCAGCAGCAAGGGGACCAGTACCGGGGAGCTGTTTTTT,CASSKGTSTGELFF
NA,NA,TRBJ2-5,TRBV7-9,TGTGCCAGCAGCTTAGCGGGTGGCAGGAGGGAGACCCAGTACTTC,CASSLAGGRRETQYF
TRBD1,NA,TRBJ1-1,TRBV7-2,TGTGCCAGCAGCAGGGACAGGGGGCGGGCGTACACTGAAGCTTTCTTT,CASSRDRGRAYTEAFF
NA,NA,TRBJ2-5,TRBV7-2,TGTGCCAGCAGCTTAAAAGAGACCCAGTACTTC,CASSLKETQYF
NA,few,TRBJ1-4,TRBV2,TGTGCCAGCAGTGAAGAAGGAAGCCGGGCGGAAAAACTGTTTTTT,CASSEEGSRAEKLFF
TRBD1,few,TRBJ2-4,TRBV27,TGTGCCAGCAGTTTTGGGGGACAGGGTTTGGGCAAAAACATTCAGTACTTC,CASSFGGQGLGKNIQYF
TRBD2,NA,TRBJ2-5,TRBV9,TGTGCCAGCAGCGTATCGTCTAGCGGGAGGGAGACCCAGTACTTC,CASSVSSSGRETQYF
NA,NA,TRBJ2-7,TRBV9,TGTGCCAGCAGCGTAGGTGGACAGCCATTCAACGAGCAGTACTTC,CASSVGGQPFNEQYF
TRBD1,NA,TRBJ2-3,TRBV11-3,TGTGCCAGCAGCAGAACAGGGGGCAGCACAGATACGCAGTATTTT,CASSRTGGSTDTQYF
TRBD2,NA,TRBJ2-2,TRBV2,TGTGCCAGCAGTGAAAGGGCTAGCGGGAGGGTTACCGGGGAGCTGTTTTTT,CASSERASGRVTGELFF
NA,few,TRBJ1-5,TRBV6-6,TGTGCCAGCGAGAGGGAAGGTCAGCCCCAGCATTTT,CASEREGQPQHF
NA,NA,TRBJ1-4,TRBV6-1,TGTGCCAGCAGTAGGGGCCGGGATGAAAAACTGTTTTTT,CASSRGRDEKLFF
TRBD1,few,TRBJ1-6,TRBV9,TGTGCCAGCAGCCCGCGACGAGATCGGACAGGACGTAATTCACCCCTCCACTTT,CASSPRRDRTGRNSPLHF
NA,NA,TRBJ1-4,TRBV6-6,TGTGCCAGCGCCAGACTAGGGTTAGGAGGTGAAAAACTGTTTTTT,CASARLGLGGEKLFF
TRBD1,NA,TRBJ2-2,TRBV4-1,TGCGCCAGCAGCCAGGTTTACAGGGGAGATAGAGGGACCGGGGAGCTGTTTTTT,CASSQVYRGDRGTGELFF
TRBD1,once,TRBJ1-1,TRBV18,TGTGCCAGCTCACCGAACCCTACAGGGGAAAGGATCTTT,CASSPNPTGERIF
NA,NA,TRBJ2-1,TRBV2,TGTGCCAGCAGTGGACAAATATACAATGAGCAGTTCTTC,CASSGQIYNEQFF
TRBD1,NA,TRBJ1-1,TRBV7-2,TGTGCCAGCAGCTCACTACAAACCGGGACAGGAGCTTTCTTT,CASSSLQTGTGAFF
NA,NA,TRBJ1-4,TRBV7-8,TGTGCCAGTAATACCCCGGGGCGGGGTAGTGAAAAACTGTTTTTT,CASNTPGRGSEKLFF
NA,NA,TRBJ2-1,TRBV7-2,TGTGCCAGCAGTTCCGAATCAGGTGAGCAGTTCTTC,CASSSESGEQFF
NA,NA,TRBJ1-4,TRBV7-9,TGTGCCAGCAGCATTCACCGGGACGGAGAAAAACTGTTTTTT,CASSIHRDGEKLFF
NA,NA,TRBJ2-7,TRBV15,TGTGCCACCAGCGGGGGAACGGGGACTGACGAGCAGTACTTC,CATSGGTGTDEQYF
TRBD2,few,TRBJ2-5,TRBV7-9,TGTGCCAGCAGTGGGGGGAGCGGGAGGGCCGTGGAGACCCAGTACTTC,CASSGGSGRAVETQYF
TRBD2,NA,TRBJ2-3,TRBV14,TGTGCCAGCAGCCAGAGGATGCTAGCGGGAGGGTCAGATACGCAGTATTTT,CASSQRMLAGGSDTQYF
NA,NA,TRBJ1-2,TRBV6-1,TGTGCCAGCAGTGAAGGACAGGATCGTCGTGCTAACTATGGCTACACCTTC,CASSEGQDRRANYGYTF
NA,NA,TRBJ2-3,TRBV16,TGTGCCAGCAGCCAATCTGCCAGCCCCACAGATACGCAGTATTTT,CASSQSASPTDTQYF
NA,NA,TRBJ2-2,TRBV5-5,TGTGCCAGCAGCTCGGGGGTCCTAGCCCCCGGGGAGCTGTTTTTT,CASSSGVLAPGELFF
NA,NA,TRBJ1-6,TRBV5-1,TGCGCCAGCAGCTTGGACATCCCGGGGGGTTCACCCCTCCACTTT,CASSLDIPGGSPLHF
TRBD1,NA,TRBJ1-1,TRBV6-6,TGTGCCAGCAGTTATTCGGCCAGGGGGCGAACTGAAGCTTTCTTT,CASSYSARGRTEAFF